This T cell receptor (beta chain) was obtained from a study of blood T cells in healthy people across ages. The CDR3 consists of 17 residues. V was cut by 2 bases and J by 0 bases, with 14 bases left in between. Per germline, CDR1 SEHNR and CDR2 FQNEAQ (reference sequence). Together with a sample-barcoded 5' primer, a J-beta primer mix was included in a second PCR lasting roughly 6 to 12 cycles. TCRdb passed the 5' RACE reads through MiXCR, listing each CDR3 protein once. The sample consists of around 1,000,000 distinct CDR3 sequences, approximately 25% of them appearing once. This clonotype was counted a few times. These data also formed part of another study, on T cells of mothers and their children.

Sequences were obtained from blood. The chain employs TRBV7-9 and TRBJ2-1; tentatively, D is TRBD1 (5 bases). The TCR comes from a girl between 2 and 10 years old in good health. DNA of the CDR3: TGTGCCAGCAGCTTAAAAGGGGCCCACTACTCCTACAATGAGCAGTTCTTC. Translation gives CASSLKGAHYSYNEQFF.